This TCR beta chain was captured by sequencing in a study of T cell repertoires in cytomegalovirus infection. This CDR3 spans 15 amino acids. Trimming pared 1 base from V and 3 bases from J, leaving 12 bases between. CDR1 SEHNR and CDR2 FQNEAQ come from the germline V gene (reference sequence). This clonotype has only a few counts. Its cognate antigen is unknown. TCRdb itself ran the reads through MiXCR, one entry per CDR3 protein. Seen here are approximately 150,000 distinct CDR3 sequences, about 20% observed once, and the top ten hold roughly 25%. V gene TRBV7-9 combines with J gene TRBJ1-1, with TRBD1 as a possible D gene (6 bases). The specimen comprised CD8+ T cells from cultured PBMCs, sampled from culture after CMV antigen stimulation. This TCR was sampled from a human donor in good health (CMV status not recorded). Some clones in this sample may be carry-over from other donors' samples. CDR3 sequence (DNA): TGTGCCAGCAGCTTAGGGCAGGGGATGGACACTGAAGCTTTCTTT. Encoded protein: CASSLGQGMDTEAFF.